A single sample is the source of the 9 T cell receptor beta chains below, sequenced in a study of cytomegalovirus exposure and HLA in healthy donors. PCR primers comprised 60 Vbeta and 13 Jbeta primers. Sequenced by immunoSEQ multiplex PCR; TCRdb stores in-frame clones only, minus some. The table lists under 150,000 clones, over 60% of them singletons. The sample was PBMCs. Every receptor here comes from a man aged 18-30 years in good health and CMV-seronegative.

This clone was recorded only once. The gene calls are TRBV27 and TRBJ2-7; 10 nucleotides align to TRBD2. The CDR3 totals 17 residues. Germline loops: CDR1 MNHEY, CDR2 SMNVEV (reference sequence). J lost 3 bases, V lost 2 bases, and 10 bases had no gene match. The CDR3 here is CASSLTPASGSIYEQYF. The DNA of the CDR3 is TGTGCCAGCAGTTTAACCCCCGCTAGCGGGAGTATCTACGAGCAGTACTTC.

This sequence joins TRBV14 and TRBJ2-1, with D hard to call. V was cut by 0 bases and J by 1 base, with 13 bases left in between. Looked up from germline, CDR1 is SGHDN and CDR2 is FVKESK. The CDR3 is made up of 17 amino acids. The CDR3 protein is CASSQEFKWASYNEQFF. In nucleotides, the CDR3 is TGTGCCAGCAGCCAAGAATTTAAGTGGGCGTCCTACAATGAGCAGTTCTTC.

Written as DNA, the CDR3 is TGTGCCAGCTCACCCCACAGGGACGGTCAGCCCCAGCATTTT. It specifies CASSPHRDGQPQHF. The V and J genes are TRBV18 and TRBJ1-5, with D perhaps matching TRBD1 (6 bases). The CDR3 extends over 14 amino acids. Trimming stripped 3 bases from V and 6 bases from J, with 12 bases between. Germline V lookup: CDR1 KGHSH, CDR2 LQKENI. The full variable domain, completed using reference TRBV18 and TRBJ1-5, is NAGVMQNPRHLVRRRGQEARLRCSPMKGHSHVYWYRQLPEEGLKFMVYLQKENIIDESGMPKERFSAEFPKEGPSILRIQQVVRGDSAAYFCASSPHRDGQPQHFGDGTRLSIL.

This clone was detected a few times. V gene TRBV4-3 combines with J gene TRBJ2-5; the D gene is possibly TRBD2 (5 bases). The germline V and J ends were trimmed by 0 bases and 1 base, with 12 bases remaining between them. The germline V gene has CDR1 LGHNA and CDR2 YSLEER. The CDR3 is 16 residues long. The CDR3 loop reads CASSQEGRAGQETQYF. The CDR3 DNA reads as TGCGCCAGCAGCCAAGAAGGACGGGCGGGCCAAGAGACCCAGTACTTC.

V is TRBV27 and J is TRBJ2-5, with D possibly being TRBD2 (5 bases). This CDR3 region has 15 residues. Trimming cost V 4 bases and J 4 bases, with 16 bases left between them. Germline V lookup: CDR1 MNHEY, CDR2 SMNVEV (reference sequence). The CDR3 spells CASSSGDPYRETQYF. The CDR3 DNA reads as TGTGCCAGCAGTTCCGGGGATCCGTACCGAGAGACCCAGTACTTC.

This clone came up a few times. The CDR3 loop is CASSFARQGYEQYF. For the CDR3, the DNA is TGTGCCAGCAGTTTCGCTAGACAGGGATACGAGCAGTACTTC. The V and J genes are TRBV6-5 and TRBJ2-7, with 7 bases identical to TRBD1. Germline V gene sequence: CDR1 MNHEY, CDR2 SVGAGI. Unmatched junction bases numbered 7, after V lost 4 bases and J lost 4 bases. The CDR3 has 14 amino acids.

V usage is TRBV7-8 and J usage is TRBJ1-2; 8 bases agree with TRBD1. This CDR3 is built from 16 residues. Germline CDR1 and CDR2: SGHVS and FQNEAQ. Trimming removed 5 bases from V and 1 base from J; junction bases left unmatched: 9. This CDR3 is CASSTEPGGLNYGYTF. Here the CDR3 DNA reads TGTGCCAGCAGCACAGAGCCAGGGGGCCTTAACTATGGCTACACCTTC.

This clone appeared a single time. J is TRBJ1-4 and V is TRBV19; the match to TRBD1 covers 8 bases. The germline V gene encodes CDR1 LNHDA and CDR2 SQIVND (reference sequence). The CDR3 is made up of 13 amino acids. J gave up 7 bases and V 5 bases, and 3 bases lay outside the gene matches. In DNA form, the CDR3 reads TGTGCCAGTAGTGGACAGGGTGGTGAAAAACTGTTTTTT. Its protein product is CASSGQGGEKLFF.

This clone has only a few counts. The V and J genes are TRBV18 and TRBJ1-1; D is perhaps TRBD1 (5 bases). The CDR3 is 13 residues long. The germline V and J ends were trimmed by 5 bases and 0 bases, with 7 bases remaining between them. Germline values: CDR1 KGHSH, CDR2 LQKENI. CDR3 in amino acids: CASSTGLNTEAFF. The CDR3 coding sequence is TGTGCCAGCTCAACAGGATTGAACACTGAAGCTTTCTTT.